These T cell receptor beta chains were read from a single sample in a study of CD8 T cells in ankylosing spondylitis. One entry per CDR3 protein, called by TCRdb with MiXCR from the 5' RACE reads. The profile shows about 800,000 distinct CDR3 sequences, approximately 12% of them singletons. What was sequenced was blood, either unsorted or a sorted T cell fraction (not recorded which). The source is a male donor with ankylosing spondylitis. Both conserved end residues are part of each CDR3. The order of the fields is D gene, clone size, J gene, V gene, CDR3 DNA, CDR3 protein. A D gene is named only where the DNA matches it firmly. Not every row has a clone size; where given, it reads once, few, many or a size class.

- few TRBJ2-2 TRBV7-2 TGTGCCAGCAGCCGCCCGGGCTTGAGGCAGCTGTTTTTT CASSRPGLRQLFF
- few TRBJ2-7 TRBV7-9 TGTGCCAGCCAGCCCATGGAAACCTCCTACGAGCAGTACTTC CASQPMETSYEQYF
- - TRBJ2-7 TRBV6-1 TGTGCCAGCCGTACGGTGGTAGGCCGCTCTGGGGGATACGAGCAGTACTTC CASRTVVGRSGGYEQYF
TRBD1 few TRBJ2-2 TRBV11-1 TGTGCCAGCAGCGGGACAGGCGAAATGGGTTGGAACACCGGGGAGCTGTTTTTT CASSGTGEMGWNTGELFF
TRBD1 - TRBJ1-1 TRBV7-9 TGTGCCAGCAGCCATCCGGGACAGGGAGCGGGCACTGAAGCTTTCTTT CASSHPGQGAGTEAFF
- few TRBJ2-5 TRBV5-5 TGTGCCAGCACCCCAACCGTCGGGGGCTCAGAGACCCAGTACTTC CASTPTVGGSETQYF
TRBD2 many TRBJ2-1 TRBV6-1 TGTGCCAGCAGTGCTGGGAGGGATGGTGAGCAGTTCTTC CASSAGRDGEQFF
TRBD1 - TRBJ2-1 TRBV4-1 TGCGCCAGCAGCCCAAGGGGACAGATCGTAAATGAGCAGTTCTTC CASSPRGQIVNEQFF
TRBD1 many TRBJ1-5 TRBV20-1 TGCAGTGCTAGGGGACAGCCCAATCAGCCCCAGCATTTT CSARGQPNQPQHF
TRBD1 few TRBJ2-1 TRBV6-5 TGTGCCAGCAGTTACTCGAGTCTCGGGACAGTCAATGAGCAGTTCTTC CASSYSSLGTVNEQFF
- few TRBJ2-1 TRBV20-1 TGCAGTGCTAGGGAGAACCAGGGGCAGTTCTTC CSARENQGQFF
- few TRBJ2-1 TRBV20-1 TGCAGTGCTTATGGCGGAAGCTCCTACAATGAGCAGTTCTTC CSAYGGSSYNEQFF
TRBD2 few TRBJ2-7 TRBV7-9 TGTGCCAGCAGCCGATTCACGGGGGGAAGCTCCTACGAGCAGTACTTC CASSRFTGGSSYEQYF
- - TRBJ2-7 TRBV29-1 TGCAGCGTGCGAATATTGGGGGGCGAGCAGTACTTC CSVRILGGEQYF
- - TRBJ1-4 TRBV20-1 TGCAGTGCTAATAACCACGGGGGAAACAATGAAAAACTGTTTTTT CSANNHGGNNEKLFF